This TCR beta chain appears in the sequencing data of a study of shared clonotypes between healthy human individuals. The study's findings and limits: Rarefaction indicated that sorted-subset sequencing remained incomplete although depth was large.

The authors distributed each subset's genomic DNA evenly over several immunoSEQ plates. Repertoires were generated with immunoSEQ multiplex PCR, while TCRdb's copy carries only in-frame clones and drops some. The sample holds around 2,000,000 clones, 85% to 95% seen once. The V gene lost 6 bases and the J gene lost 0 bases, with 8 bases spanning the gap. CDR3 length: 13 amino acids. Germline V lookup: CDR1 MNHNS, CDR2 SASEGT. A note on this clone: What it recognizes is unknown. Other DNA sequences in this sample translate to the same CDR3.

The receptor was isolated from a man aged 18 to 29 in good health. The chain has TRBV6-1 and TRBJ1-1; the D gene is possibly TRBD1 (6 bases). Sample: naive CD4+ T cells sorted from blood. Documented subset: CD45RA+ positively selected. This CDR3 is CASRGQMNTEAFF. CDR3 DNA: TGTGCCAGCAGAGGACAGATGAACACTGAAGCTTTCTTT.